These T cell receptor beta chains were read from a single sample in a study of sequential checkpoint blockade in melanoma. Profiling relied on immunoSEQ multiplex PCR, and the TCRdb table lists in-frame clones only, not all of them. The sample lists about 20,000 clones; about two thirds were seen once. The sample in question was CD8+ T cells sorted from blood (inferred from file names), obtained from a patient given nivolumab and ipilimumab in sequence. All receptors come from a human donor with melanoma. Each CDR3 is given with its conserved first and last residue. The order of the fields is J gene, V gene, clone size, D gene, CDR3 protein, CDR3 DNA. D genes are given only for firm matches. Size is stated for part of the rows, as once, few or many counts, or as a class when the clone is expanded.

j_call: TRBJ1-6
v_call: TRBV10-3
clone_size: -
d_call: -
cdr3_aa: CATSSGGNSPLHF
cdr3_nt: TGTGCCACCTCTTCCGGGGGAAATTCACCCCTCCACTTT

j_call: TRBJ1-5
v_call: TRBV19
clone_size: -
d_call: TRBD1
cdr3_aa: CASRDRWDRAQGGNQPQHF
cdr3_nt: TGTGCCAGTAGGGATAGATGGGACAGGGCCCAGGGAGGCAATCAGCCCCAGCATTTT

j_call: TRBJ2-3
v_call: TRBV4-3
clone_size: -
d_call: -
cdr3_aa: CASSQETSAPSTDTQYF
cdr3_nt: TGCGCCAGCAGCCAAGAAACGAGCGCACCGAGCACAGATACGCAGTATTTT

j_call: TRBJ2-7
v_call: TRBV4-3
clone_size: few
d_call: -
cdr3_aa: CASSSGLNSYEQYF
cdr3_nt: TGCGCCAGCAGTTCGGGACTGAACTCCTACGAGCAGTACTTC

j_call: TRBJ2-1
v_call: TRBV19
clone_size: -
d_call: -
cdr3_aa: CASSIAQDNEQFF
cdr3_nt: TGTGCCAGTAGTATTGCGCAGGACAATGAGCAGTTCTTC

j_call: TRBJ2-1
v_call: TRBV5-6
clone_size: few
d_call: TRBD2
cdr3_aa: CASSLGAGTSGNEQFF
cdr3_nt: TGTGCCAGCAGCTTGGGGGCCGGGACTAGCGGTAATGAGCAGTTCTTC

j_call: TRBJ2-7
v_call: TRBV4-1
clone_size: -
d_call: -
cdr3_aa: CASSQARNLAEQYF
cdr3_nt: TGCGCCAGCAGCCAAGCTAGGAACCTAGCCGAGCAGTACTTC

j_call: TRBJ1-1
v_call: TRBV7-3
clone_size: -
d_call: TRBD1
cdr3_aa: CASSTGQGNTEAFF
cdr3_nt: TGTGCCAGCAGCACCGGACAGGGGAACACTGAAGCTTTCTTT

j_call: TRBJ2-7
v_call: TRBV29-1
clone_size: -
d_call: -
cdr3_aa: CSVVGGGSPYEQYF
cdr3_nt: TGCAGCGTTGTTGGGGGCGGGAGCCCGTACGAGCAGTACTTC

j_call: TRBJ2-1
v_call: TRBV6-1
clone_size: -
d_call: TRBD2
cdr3_aa: CASGAWAGGPNEQFF
cdr3_nt: TGTGCCAGCGGGGCTTGGGCGGGGGGGCCGAATGAGCAGTTCTTC

j_call: TRBJ2-1
v_call: TRBV10-2
clone_size: few
d_call: TRBD1
cdr3_aa: CGAGTGVSNEQFF
cdr3_nt: TGCGGCGCAGGGACAGGGGTTTCCAATGAGCAGTTCTTC

j_call: TRBJ2-3
v_call: TRBV7-9
clone_size: -
d_call: -
cdr3_aa: CASSSTGTRSYTDTQYF
cdr3_nt: TGTGCCAGCAGCTCAACCGGGACTCGGAGCTACACAGATACGCAGTATTTT

j_call: TRBJ2-3
v_call: TRBV5-6
clone_size: -
d_call: -
cdr3_aa: CASSPPEYTQYF
cdr3_nt: TGTGCCAGCAGTCCACCGGAGTATACGCAGTATTTT

j_call: TRBJ2-5
v_call: TRBV9
clone_size: -
d_call: TRBD2
cdr3_aa: CASSVVWGGQETQYF
cdr3_nt: TGTGCCAGCAGCGTAGTTTGGGGGGGGCAAGAGACCCAGTACTTC

j_call: TRBJ2-5
v_call: TRBV7-9
clone_size: -
d_call: -
cdr3_aa: CASSPLTPLGGETQYF
cdr3_nt: TGTGCCAGCAGCCCATTGACGCCACTAGGTGGGGAGACCCAGTACTTC

j_call: TRBJ2-7
v_call: TRBV27
clone_size: -
d_call: TRBD1
cdr3_aa: CAGRTGDLHSYEQYF
cdr3_nt: TGTGCCGGCCGGACAGGGGACTTACACTCCTACGAGCAGTACTTC

j_call: TRBJ2-7
v_call: TRBV11-2
clone_size: -
d_call: -
cdr3_aa: CASSHDTYEQYF
cdr3_nt: TGTGCCAGCAGCCACGACACCTACGAGCAGTACTTC

j_call: TRBJ1-1
v_call: TRBV27
clone_size: -
d_call: -
cdr3_aa: CASSDFGDTEAFF
cdr3_nt: TGTGCCAGCAGCGATTTTGGAGACACTGAAGCTTTCTTT

j_call: TRBJ2-1
v_call: TRBV6-5
clone_size: -
d_call: -
cdr3_aa: CASSYRSHNEQFF
cdr3_nt: TGTGCCAGCAGTTACCGTTCCCACAATGAGCAGTTCTTC

j_call: TRBJ1-2
v_call: TRBV27
clone_size: -
d_call: -
cdr3_aa: CASSPTGTSFYGYTF
cdr3_nt: TGTGCCAGCAGTCCCACCGGGACATCCTTCTATGGCTACACCTTC

j_call: TRBJ2-3
v_call: TRBV4-1
clone_size: -
d_call: TRBD2
cdr3_aa: CASSQQLAGGPPDTQYF
cdr3_nt: TGCGCCAGCAGCCAGCAGCTAGCGGGGGGCCCCCCAGATACGCAGTATTTT

j_call: TRBJ2-7
v_call: TRBV6-5
clone_size: -
d_call: TRBD1
cdr3_aa: CASCGTVENEQYF
cdr3_nt: TGTGCCAGCTGTGGGACAGTTGAAAACGAGCAGTACTTC

j_call: TRBJ1-2
v_call: TRBV27
clone_size: -
d_call: TRBD1
cdr3_aa: CASTPDRDAYGYTF
cdr3_nt: TGTGCCAGCACCCCGGACAGGGATGCCTATGGCTACACCTTC

j_call: TRBJ2-7
v_call: TRBV6-5
clone_size: -
d_call: TRBD1
cdr3_aa: CASSYSDRDGYEQYF
cdr3_nt: TGTGCCAGCAGTTACTCGGACAGGGATGGCTACGAGCAGTACTTC

j_call: TRBJ2-7
v_call: TRBV28
clone_size: -
d_call: TRBD2
cdr3_aa: CASSYGTSGSYEQYF
cdr3_nt: TGTGCCAGCAGTTACGGGACTAGCGGCTCCTACGAGCAGTACTTC

j_call: TRBJ2-7
v_call: TRBV4-3
clone_size: -
d_call: TRBD2
cdr3_aa: CASSQADREGFEQYF
cdr3_nt: TGCGCCAGCAGCCAGGCCGATCGGGAGGGCTTCGAGCAGTACTTC

j_call: TRBJ2-7
v_call: TRBV4-2
clone_size: -
d_call: TRBD2
cdr3_aa: CAAGLAGREQYF
cdr3_nt: TGTGCCGCCGGACTAGCGGGCCGCGAGCAGTACTTC

j_call: TRBJ1-2
v_call: TRBV7-9
clone_size: few
d_call: -
cdr3_aa: CASSPAGGTNYGYTF
cdr3_nt: TGTGCCAGCAGCCCCGCGGGGGGAACTAACTATGGCTACACCTTC

j_call: TRBJ2-7
v_call: TRBV7-2
clone_size: -
d_call: -
cdr3_aa: CASSFPGLGYEQYF
cdr3_nt: TGTGCCAGCAGCTTCCCGGGACTCGGTTACGAGCAGTACTTC

j_call: TRBJ1-5
v_call: TRBV6-1
clone_size: -
d_call: -
cdr3_aa: CASSALENQPQHF
cdr3_nt: TGTGCCAGCAGCGCGCTGGAGAATCAGCCCCAGCATTTT

j_call: TRBJ2-1
v_call: TRBV4-1
clone_size: once
d_call: -
cdr3_aa: CASSQVFASLNEQFF
cdr3_nt: TGCGCCAGCAGCCAAGTTTTTGCTAGCCTCAATGAGCAGTTCTTC

j_call: TRBJ2-7
v_call: TRBV5-1
clone_size: few
d_call: TRBD1
cdr3_aa: CASSPQGVEGEQYF
cdr3_nt: TGCGCCAGCAGCCCACAGGGGGTTGAGGGCGAGCAGTACTTC

j_call: TRBJ1-5
v_call: TRBV15
clone_size: -
d_call: -
cdr3_aa: CATSREPGSGEPQHF
cdr3_nt: TGTGCCACCAGCAGAGAGCCCGGATCCGGGGAGCCCCAGCATTTT

j_call: TRBJ1-2
v_call: TRBV27
clone_size: once
d_call: -
cdr3_aa: CASSFTGYYGYTF
cdr3_nt: TGTGCCAGCAGTTTCACAGGGTACTATGGCTACACCTTC

j_call: TRBJ2-3
v_call: TRBV4-3
clone_size: few
d_call: TRBD2
cdr3_aa: CASSPGLASDTQYF
cdr3_nt: TGCGCCAGCAGCCCTGGACTAGCGTCAGATACGCAGTATTTT

j_call: TRBJ1-1
v_call: TRBV28
clone_size: -
d_call: -
cdr3_aa: CASNLRGYGTEAFF
cdr3_nt: TGTGCCAGCAACCTCAGGGGTTACGGCACTGAAGCTTTCTTT

j_call: TRBJ2-1
v_call: TRBV19
clone_size: -
d_call: TRBD2
cdr3_aa: CASSMTSGPYNEQFF
cdr3_nt: TGTGCCAGTAGTATGACTAGCGGGCCCTACAATGAGCAGTTCTTC

j_call: TRBJ1-1
v_call: TRBV5-1
clone_size: -
d_call: -
cdr3_aa: CASSLGVQGAMNTEAFF
cdr3_nt: TGCGCCAGCAGCTTGGGGGTACAAGGAGCCATGAACACTGAAGCTTTCTTT

j_call: TRBJ1-1
v_call: TRBV28
clone_size: -
d_call: TRBD1
cdr3_aa: CASSAQDRVYTEAFF
cdr3_nt: TGTGCCAGCAGTGCCCAGGACAGGGTCTACACTGAAGCTTTCTTT

j_call: TRBJ1-5
v_call: TRBV6-5
clone_size: -
d_call: TRBD1
cdr3_aa: CASRTTGRNQPQHF
cdr3_nt: TGTGCCAGCAGAACGACAGGGCGAAATCAGCCCCAGCATTTT